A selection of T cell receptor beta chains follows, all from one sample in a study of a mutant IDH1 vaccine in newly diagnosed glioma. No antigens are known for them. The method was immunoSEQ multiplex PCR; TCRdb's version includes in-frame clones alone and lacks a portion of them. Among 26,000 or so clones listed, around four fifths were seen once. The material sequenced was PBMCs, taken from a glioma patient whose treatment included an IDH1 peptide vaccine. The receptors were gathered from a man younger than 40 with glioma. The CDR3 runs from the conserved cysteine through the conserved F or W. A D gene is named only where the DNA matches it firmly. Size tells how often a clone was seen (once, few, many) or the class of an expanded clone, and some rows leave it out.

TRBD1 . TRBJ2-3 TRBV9 CASSSRTGSGTDTQYF TGTGCCAGCAGCTCAAGGACAGGGTCGGGAACAGATACGCAGTATTTT
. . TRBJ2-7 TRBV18 CASSRQDSYEQYF TGTGCCAGCTCACGACAGGACTCCTACGAGCAGTACTTC
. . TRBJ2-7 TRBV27 CASSLEGDSTYEQYF TGTGCCAGCAGTTTGGAGGGGGACAGCACTTACGAGCAGTACTTC
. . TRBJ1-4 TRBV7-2 CASSLEGANEKLFF TGTGCCAGCAGCTTAGAGGGGGCTAATGAAAAACTGTTTTTT
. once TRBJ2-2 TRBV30 CARQGGGNTGELFF TGTGCCCGACAGGGAGGGGGAAACACCGGGGAGCTGTTTTTT
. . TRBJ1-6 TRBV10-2 CASTLGQPNSPLHF TGCGCCAGCACCCTCGGACAGCCAAATTCACCCCTCCACTTT
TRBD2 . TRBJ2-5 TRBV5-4 CASSLDSAGGQETQYF TGTGCCAGCAGCTTGGATTCCGCGGGGGGTCAAGAGACCCAGTACTTC
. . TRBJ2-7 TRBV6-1 CASSAGSADAVYEQYF TGTGCCAGCAGTGCCGGGTCTGCGGACGCGGTCTACGAGCAGTACTTC
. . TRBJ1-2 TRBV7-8 CASSGFNYGYTF TGTGCCAGCAGCGGTTTCAACTATGGCTACACCTTC
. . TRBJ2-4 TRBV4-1 CASSQVGKGPKNIQYF TGCGCCAGCAGCCAAGTAGGGAAAGGTCCCAAAAACATTCAGTACTTC
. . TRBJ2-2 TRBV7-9 CASSHREGTGELFF TGTGCCAGCAGCCACAGGGAGGGCACCGGGGAGCTGTTTTTT
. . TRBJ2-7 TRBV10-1 CASSDGGRPYEQYF TGCGCCAGCAGTGATGGTGGGAGGCCCTACGAGCAGTACTTC
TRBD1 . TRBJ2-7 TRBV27 CASTRAIPGQGYYEQYF TGTGCCAGCACCCGGGCGATACCGGGACAGGGGTACTACGAGCAGTACTTC
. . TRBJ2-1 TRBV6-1 CAGSESLGIEQFF TGTGCCGGCAGTGAAAGCTTGGGGATTGAGCAGTTCTTC
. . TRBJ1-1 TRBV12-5 CASGLVTTGRNTEAFF TGTGCTAGTGGTTTGGTGACGACAGGACGGAACACTGAAGCTTTCTTT
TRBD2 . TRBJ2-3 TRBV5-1 CASRNSGGFADTQYF TGCGCCAGCAGGAATAGCGGGGGGTTTGCAGATACGCAGTATTTT
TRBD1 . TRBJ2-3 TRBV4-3 CASSQHGTALDTQYF TGCGCCAGCAGCCAACACGGGACAGCGCTAGATACGCAGTATTTT
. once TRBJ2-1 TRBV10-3 CAISGDASGGNEQFF TGTGCCATCAGTGGGGACGCCAGTGGGGGGAATGAGCAGTTCTTC
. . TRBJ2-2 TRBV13 CASSFGSHTGELFF TGTGCCAGCAGCTTCGGCAGTCACACCGGGGAGCTGTTTTTT
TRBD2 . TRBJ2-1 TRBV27 CASSRRHPGLAGEADNEQFF TGTGCCAGCAGTCGCAGACACCCGGGACTAGCGGGAGAAGCGGACAATGAGCAGTTCTTC
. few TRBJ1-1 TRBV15 CATSRDIQGEAFF TGTGCCACCAGCAGGGATATACAGGGTGAAGCTTTCTTT
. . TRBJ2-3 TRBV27 CASSFQYFTDTQYF TGTGCCAGCAGTTTTCAGTATTTCACAGATACGCAGTATTTT
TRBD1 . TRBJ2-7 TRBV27 CASRRTGDHEQYF TGTGCCAGCAGGCGGACAGGGGACCACGAGCAGTACTTC
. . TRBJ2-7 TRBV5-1 CASSTSDFTYEQYF TGCGCCAGCAGCACAAGCGACTTTACCTACGAGCAGTACTTC
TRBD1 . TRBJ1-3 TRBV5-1 CASSIRQGAIGNTIYF TGCGCCAGCAGCATTCGACAGGGGGCTATTGGAAACACCATATATTTT
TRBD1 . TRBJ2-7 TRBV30 CAWSVLGQSYEQYF TGTGCCTGGAGTGTACTGGGACAGTCCTACGAGCAGTACTTC
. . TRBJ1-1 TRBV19 CASTRGGVNTEAFF TGTGCCAGTACCCGAGGAGGGGTAAACACTGAAGCTTTCTTT
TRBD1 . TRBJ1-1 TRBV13 CASRIRGRDTEAFF TGTGCCAGCAGAATCAGGGGGCGGGACACTGAAGCTTTCTTT
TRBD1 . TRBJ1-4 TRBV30 CAWSRDRGIQRANEKLFF TGTGCCTGGAGTCGGGACAGGGGGATTCAGCGGGCTAATGAAAAACTGTTTTTT
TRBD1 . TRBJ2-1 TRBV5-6 CASSFTGGINNEQFF TGTGCCAGCAGCTTCACAGGGGGTATTAACAATGAGCAGTTCTTC
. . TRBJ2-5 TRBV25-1 CASSEFENRPQETQYF TGTGCCAGCAGTGAATTTGAAAATCGGCCGCAAGAGACCCAGTACTTC
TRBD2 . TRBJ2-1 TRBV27 CASRGLAGGDNEQFF TGTGCCAGCAGGGGACTAGCGGGAGGGGACAATGAGCAGTTCTTC
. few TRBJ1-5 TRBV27 CASSLSNGEPPQPQHF TGTGCCAGCAGTTTAAGTAACGGGGAACCCCCTCAGCCCCAGCATTTT
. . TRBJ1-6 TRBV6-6 CASSYGGFNSPLHF TGTGCCAGCAGTTACGGCGGATTTAATTCACCCCTCCACTTT
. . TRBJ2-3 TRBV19 CASSISDTQYF TGTGCCAGTAGTATCTCCGATACGCAGTATTTT
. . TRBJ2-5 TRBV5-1 CASSWRLADETQYF TGCGCCAGCAGCTGGCGGCTAGCAGATGAGACCCAGTACTTC
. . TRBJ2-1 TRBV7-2 CASSLAGGGNEQFF TGTGCCAGCAGCTTAGCGGGAGGGGGAAATGAGCAGTTCTTC
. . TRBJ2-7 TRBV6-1 CASSEEHEQYF TGTGCCAGCAGTGAAGAACACGAGCAGTACTTC
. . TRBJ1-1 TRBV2 CASSQDSLNTEAFF TGTGCCAGCAGCCAGGACAGTCTGAACACTGAAGCTTTCTTT
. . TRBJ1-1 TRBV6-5 CASSYGGAEAFF TGTGCCAGCAGTTACGGGGGAGCTGAAGCTTTCTTT
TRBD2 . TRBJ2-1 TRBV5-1 CASSDGLAGGDEQFF TGCGCCAGCAGTGACGGACTAGCGGGAGGAGATGAGCAGTTCTTC
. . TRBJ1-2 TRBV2 CASSREGGYTF TGTGCCAGCAGTCGGGAGGGTGGCTACACCTTC
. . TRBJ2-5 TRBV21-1 CASSTAYREQETQYF TGTGCCAGCAGCACCGCCTACAGGGAGCAAGAGACCCAGTACTTC
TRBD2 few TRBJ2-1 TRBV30 CAWSMDSGAYNEQFF TGTGCCTGGAGTATGGATAGCGGGGCCTACAATGAGCAGTTCTTC
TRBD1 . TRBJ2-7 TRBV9 CASSPRDRVSYEQYF TGTGCCAGCAGCCCCCGAGACAGGGTATCCTACGAGCAGTACTTC
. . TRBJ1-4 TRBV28 CASSNGGNEKLFF TGTGCCAGCAGCAACGGGGGCAATGAAAAACTGTTTTTT
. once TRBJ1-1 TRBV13 CASSLKGGTEAFF TGTGCCAGCAGCTTAAAAGGGGGCACTGAAGCTTTCTTT
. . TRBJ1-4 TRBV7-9 CASSQVRGMEKLFF TGTGCCAGCAGCCAAGTCCGGGGAATGGAAAAACTGTTTTTT
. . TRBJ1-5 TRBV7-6 CASSLKPIDQPQHF TGTGCCAGCAGCTTGAAACCCATAGATCAGCCCCAGCATTTT
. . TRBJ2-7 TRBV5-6 CASSSWERTYEQYF TGTGCCAGCAGCTCATGGGAGAGAACCTACGAGCAGTACTTC
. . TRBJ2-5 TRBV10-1 CASSDGGRGETQYF TGCGCCAGCAGTGATGGGGGGCGCGGAGAGACCCAGTACTTC
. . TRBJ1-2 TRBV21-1 CASSSRGGASDYGYTF TGTGCCAGCAGCTCCCGTGGGGGGGCCTCCGACTATGGCTACACCTTC
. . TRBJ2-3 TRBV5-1 CASSLEEGTDTQYF TGCGCCAGCAGTCTGGAGGAGGGCACAGATACGCAGTATTTT
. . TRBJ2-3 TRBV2 CASSDKKWRTDTQYF TGTGCCAGCAGTGACAAGAAGTGGCGCACAGATACGCAGTATTTT
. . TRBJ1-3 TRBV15 CATSSGVRSRTAGNTIYF TGTGCCACCAGCAGCGGGGTTCGATCGAGGACTGCTGGAAACACCATATATTTT
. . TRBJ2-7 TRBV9 CASSVDAGISSYEQYF TGTGCCAGCAGCGTAGATGCGGGCATTTCTTCCTACGAGCAGTACTTC
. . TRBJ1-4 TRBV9 CASSPPGQNEKLFF TGTGCCAGCAGCCCTCCAGGGCAGAATGAAAAACTGTTTTTT